These 19 T cell receptor beta chains originate from one sample sequenced in a study of blood T cell repertoires in COVID-19. Clones were sequenced by immunoSEQ multiplex PCR, and TCRdb holds only the in-frame ones, with some missing. Seen here are about 150,000 clones, around 82% observed once, and the top ten hold roughly 0.6%. The sequencing sample was made of peripheral blood. These receptors originate from a man aged 55-75 years with COVID-19, enrolled during active disease.

V gene TRBV3-1 (or the pseudogene TRBV3-2) combines with J gene TRBJ1-2, with D tentatively TRBD1 (5 bases). The CDR3 totals 17 residues. V dropped 2 bases and J dropped 5 bases, with 21 bases sitting between them. The germline CDR1 and CDR2 sequences are LGHDT and YNNKEL (reference sequence). In DNA, the CDR3 is TGTGCCAGCAGCCAAAGAACCCCAGGGATTGGGAGGTATGGCTACACCTTC. It is translated as CASSQRTPGIGRYGYTF.

The rearrangement joins TRBV19 to TRBJ2-6; a possible D gene is TRBD2 (5 bases). V lost 4 bases to trimming and J lost 0 bases, with 10 bases between them. In germline, CDR1 is LNHDA, CDR2 SQIVND (reference sequence). The CDR3 runs to 16 residues. CDR3 residues: CASSKRGYSGANVLTF. The CDR3 nucleotides read TGTGCCAGTAGTAAGCGAGGGTACTCTGGGGCCAACGTCCTGACTTTC.

The chain has TRBV7-9 and TRBJ2-1; no clear D gene. Germline V gene data show CDR1 as SEHNR and CDR2 as FQNEAQ (reference sequence). The CDR3 contains 14 residues. Trimming pared 5 bases from V and 7 bases from J, leaving 15 bases between. The CDR3 DNA is TGTGCCAGCAGCCCTTCTGAGTTTTTGAATGAGCAGTTCTTC. This codes for CASSPSEFLNEQFF.

The chain uses TRBV18 and TRBJ2-3, with TRBD1 identical over 7 bases. V was pared by 2 bases and J by 6 bases, with 5 bases of the junction left unmatched. This CDR3 has 14 amino acids. CDR1 and CDR2 (germline): KGHSH, LQKENI. The CDR3 nucleotides read TGTGCCAGCTCACCAGAGACAGGGTGGGATACGCAGTATTTT. This encodes CASSPETGWDTQYF. Filled out from reference TRBV18 and TRBJ2-3, the complete variable domain reads NAGVMQNPRHLVRRRGQEARLRCSPMKGHSHVYWYRQLPEEGLKFMVYLQKENIIDESGMPKERFSAEFPKEGPSILRIQQVVRGDSAAYFCASSPETGWDTQYFGPGTRLTVL.

The chain couples TRBV19 to TRBJ1-1, with D unresolved. The CDR3 loop spans 12 amino acids. Germline V CDR1 and CDR2: LNHDA, SQIVND (reference sequence). The germline V and J ends were trimmed by 5 bases and 0 bases, with 4 bases remaining between them. The CDR3 is CASSFLNTEAFF. CDR3 DNA: TGTGCCAGTAGTTTCTTGAACACTGAAGCTTTCTTT.

This clone was counted between two and nine times. As DNA, the CDR3 is TGTGCCAGCAGCTTAATCAACAGGGGCTCTGGAAACACCATATATTTT. It codes for CASSLINRGSGNTIYF. The rearrangement uses TRBV7-2 and TRBJ1-3, with TRBD1 identical over 7 bases. There are 16 residues in the CDR3. Trimming took 2 bases from V and 0 from J; bases not matched to a gene: 4. Germline V gene lookup returns CDR1 SGHTA and CDR2 FQGNSA.

The rearrangement links TRBV12-5 to TRBJ2-7; 10 positions match TRBD1. The CDR3 is made up of 16 amino acids. With V trimmed by 6 bases and J by 2 bases, 10 bases remained unmatched. Germline V gene data show CDR1 as LGHNT and CDR2 as FRNRAP. The CDR3 DNA sequence: TGTGCTAGTGGCTACACCACGGGACAGGGGACCTACGAGCAGTACTTC. This gives the protein CASGYTTGQGTYEQYF.

The CDR3 protein is CASSYSPVGSFGNSPLHF. The CDR3 nucleotides are TGTGCCAGCAGTTACTCTCCCGTAGGGAGTTTTGGGAATTCACCCCTCCACTTT. V and J are TRBV6-2 or TRBV6-3 and TRBJ1-6; D gene ambiguous. V shed 0 bases and J shed 7 bases, with 19 bases lying between them. The CDR3 has 18 amino acids. Germline lookup yields CDR1 MNHEY and CDR2 SVGEGT.

With respect to this clone: Additional DNA sequences in this sample encode the identical CDR3. This chain connects TRBV7-2 to TRBJ1-2; D possibly corresponds to TRBD1 (5 bases). This CDR3 has 14 amino acids. CDR1 and CDR2 from the germline V gene are SGHTA and FQGNSA. Trimming took off 5 bases at V and 5 bases at J, with 15 bases between the two ends. CDR3 in amino acids: CASSPQGAGYGYTF. CDR3 in DNA: TGTGCCAGCAGCCCCCAAGGGGCAGGGTATGGCTACACCTTC.

The chain has TRBV6-4 and TRBJ2-3; the match to TRBD1 covers 9 bases. Unmatched junction bases numbered 2, after V lost 3 bases and J lost 1 base. CDR3 size: 15 residues. Looked up from germline, CDR1 is MRHNA and CDR2 is SNTAGT. The CDR3 DNA reads as TGTGCCAGCAGTGAGGGACAGGGTGGCACAGATACGCAGTATTTT. This sequence encodes CASSEGQGGTDTQYF.

The table lists this clone with a few counts. This chain connects TRBV7-9 to TRBJ1-6; 7 bases line up with TRBD1. CDR3 length: 15 residues. Germline values: CDR1 SEHNR, CDR2 FQNEAQ (reference sequence). The ends lost 5 bases at V and 6 bases at J; junction bases unmatched: 7. CDR3 residues: CASSVPGTANSPLHF. CDR3 DNA: TGTGCCAGCAGCGTCCCCGGGACAGCTAATTCACCCCTCCACTTT.

This clone was observed a handful of times. The V call is TRBV6-2 or TRBV6-3, the J call TRBJ2-5; 8 positions match TRBD2. The CDR3 runs to 17 residues. J was trimmed by 2 bases and V by 0 bases; bases with no gene match: 8. Germline V gene data show CDR1 as MNHEY and CDR2 as SVGEGT. The CDR3 loop is CASSYSLGLGNQETQYF. The CDR3 bases are TGTGCCAGCAGTTACTCACTGGGACTAGGGAATCAAGAGACCCAGTACTTC.

The genes are TRBV4-3 and TRBJ1-1; possibly TRBD1 for D (6 bases). Germline values: CDR1 LGHNA, CDR2 YSLEER. V lost 4 bases, J lost 0 bases, and 18 bases lay in between. This CDR3 spans 17 amino acids. The CDR3 sequence: CASSRFLLQGVNTEAFF. The CDR3 DNA follows: TGCGCCAGCAGCCGGTTCCTCCTACAGGGAGTGAACACTGAAGCTTTCTTT.

The V call is TRBV19, the J call TRBJ2-3; 7 bases are shared with TRBD1. Germline assignment: CDR1 LNHDA and CDR2 SQIVND (reference sequence). V shed 7 bases, J shed 2 bases, and the junction held 12 bases outside the gene matches. This CDR3 is built from 16 residues. Written as DNA, the CDR3 is TGTGCCAGTAAATCCCGGGACAGTTCTAACACAGATACGCAGTATTTT. The encoded protein is CASKSRDSSNTDTQYF.

This chain links TRBV12-5 with TRBJ1-1, with 7 bases matching TRBD1. CDR1 is LGHNT, CDR2 FRNRAP, per germline. CDR3 length: 18 amino acids. V lost 5 bases and J lost 1; bases outside the gene matches: 16. CDR3 nucleotides: TGTGCTAGTGGTCCTCCGAGGGGGCAGTTAGGTGCGAACACTGAAGCTTTCTTT. It encodes CASGPPRGQLGANTEAFF.

The rearrangement uses TRBV9 and TRBJ2-7, with D perhaps matching TRBD1 (6 bases). Deletions cut 1 base from V and 2 bases from J, with 10 bases between. This CDR3 contains 14 residues. Germline lookup yields CDR1 SGDLS and CDR2 YYNGEE. The CDR3 DNA reads as TGTGCCAGCAGCGTAACGGGACAACCCTACGAGCAGTACTTC. It yields the protein CASSVTGQPYEQYF.

The V gene is TRBV5-8, the J gene TRBJ1-1; D gene unclear. CDR1 is SGHTS and CDR2 is YDEGEE in the germline V gene. The CDR3 consists of 13 residues. Trimming left V 4 bases short and J 3 bases short, with 10 bases between. CDR3 region: CASSNVRYTEAFF. DNA of the CDR3: TGTGCCAGCAGCAATGTCCGGTACACTGAAGCTTTCTTT.

The chain uses TRBV5-6 and TRBJ1-2, with D perhaps TRBD1 (6 bases). Germline lookup yields CDR1 SGHDT and CDR2 YYEEEE. V lost 0 bases and J lost 8, with 20 bases in between. The CDR3 consists of 16 residues. This chain's CDR3 is CASSLVGGTLAVGYTF. The CDR3 coding sequence is TGTGCCAGCAGCTTGGTGGGGGGGACATTAGCAGTCGGCTACACCTTC.

As concerns this clone: This may stem from a read error, because a much larger clone lies one nucleotide away. The same CDR3 arises from other DNA sequences in this sample as well. The chain has TRBV3-1 (or the pseudogene TRBV3-2) and TRBJ2-2, with 8 bases aligning to TRBD1. Germline assignment: CDR1 LGHDT and CDR2 YNNKEL (reference sequence). The junction had 9 bases not matched to a gene; V was cut back by 4 bases and J by 8 bases. CDR3 length equals 15 residues. CDR3 bases: TGTGCCAGCAGCCCCGGGACAGGTCTAATGGGGGAGCTGTTTTTT. It encodes CASSPGTGLMGELFF.